The source of this TCR beta chain is a study of identical twins. A template switching step contributed a universal primer site, while unique molecular identifiers were present in the cDNA. TCRdb itself ran the 5' RACE reads through MiXCR, one entry per CDR3 protein. The repertoire includes some 710,000 distinct CDR3 sequences, approximately 6.1% of them detected once, and roughly 1.6% sits in the top ten. The CDR3 runs 16 residues. The V end was cut by 6 bases, the J end by 8 bases, with 29 bases between. Germline assignment: CDR1 DFQATT and CDR2 SNEGSKA (reference sequence). The genes are TRBV20-1 and TRBJ2-7; D might be TRBD2 (5 bases). The receptor comes from a man aged 18 to 30 in good health. Source material: naive T cells sorted from blood. The CDR3: CSAIAPLPSRRTQQYF. Written as DNA, the CDR3 is TGCAGTGCCATAGCCCCCCTTCCTAGCAGACGTACTCAGCAGTACTTC.